This T cell receptor (beta chain) was captured in a study of OX40 agonist ivuxolimab in advanced cancers. Study-wide context: Patients took ivuxolimab, an agonistic anti-OX40 (CD134) antibody. All patients had ivuxolimab intravenously every 2 weeks at 0.01 to 10 mg/kg.

Using immunoSEQ multiplex PCR, the repertoire was profiled, and TCRdb retains in-frame clones only, with some absent. This sample has 70,000 to 85,000 clones; roughly 83% occur once, and the top ten carry approximately 2%. The V gene's germline CDR1 is MNHEY and CDR2 SMNVEV (reference sequence). This CDR3 has 16 amino acids. V trimming: 4 bases; J trimming: 1 base; junction bases outside the gene matches: 9. Notes on the study in general: Certain nonresponding patients likewise had low normalized T-cell clonal expansion.

Note on this clone: Its cognate antigen is unknown.

The chain recombines TRBV27 with TRBJ1-1, with 7 bases aligning to TRBD1. Sequenced here: CD4+ or CD8+ T cells sorted from blood, sampled in a trial of the OX40 agonist ivuxolimab. The source is an adult with an advanced solid tumor such as melanoma, head and neck, liver or kidney cancer. The CDR3 sequence is CASSSGTATRNTEAFF. The DNA for the CDR3 is TGTGCCAGCAGTTCCGGGACAGCCACCCGGAACACTGAAGCTTTCTTT.